The 16 T cell receptor beta chains below were found in one sample sequenced in a study of CD8+CD57+ T cells in acquired aplastic anemia. For CDR3 and TCR beta VDJ profiling, genomic DNA was the template used. From the reads, TCRdb called clonotypes with MiXCR, one entry per CDR3 protein. The table lists about 130,000 distinct CDR3 sequences, 48% of them singletons. The sample consisted of sorted CD4+, CD8+, or CD8+CD57+ T cells (not recorded which) from PBMCs. These receptors were taken from a human donor in good health, serving as a control.

This chain joins TRBV12-3 or TRBV12-4 and TRBJ1-1, with TRBD1 identical over 9 bases. This CDR3 spans 14 amino acids. V was pared by 5 bases and J by 6 bases, with 7 bases of the junction left unmatched. The DNA of the CDR3 is TGTGCCAGCAGTCAGACAGGGGGGATTCCTGAAGCTTTCTTT. It codes for CASSQTGGIPEAFF.

This clonotype was seen ten or more times. This sequence may be a read error, since a much larger clone differs from it by one base. The chain recombines TRBV10-3 with TRBJ1-1; weak D call: TRBD1 (5 bases). The CDR3 extends over 14 amino acids. Trimming cost V 10 bases and J 3 bases, with 18 bases left between them. In germline, CDR1 is ENHRY, CDR2 SYGVKD. The CDR3 region is CATSTGGGDTEAFF. CDR3 in DNA: TGTGCCACCTCGACGGGGGGGGGGGACACTGAAGCTTTCTTT.

V usage is TRBV10-3 and J usage is TRBJ2-7; no definite D call. This CDR3 has 14 amino acids. V lost 0 bases, J lost 4 bases, and 10 bases lay in between. Per germline, CDR1 ENHRY and CDR2 SYGVKD. The CDR3 coding sequence is TGTGCCATCAGTGAGTCGGGCGGAAGATACGAGCAGTACTTC. Its translation is CAISESGGRYEQYF.

This clonotype came up many times. The chain couples TRBV7-9 to TRBJ2-3, with D tentatively TRBD2 (5 bases). Germline V lookup: CDR1 SEHNR, CDR2 FQNEAQ (reference sequence). The CDR3 sequence is 16 residues long. Trimming left V 5 bases short and J 1 base short, with 16 bases between. The DNA of the CDR3 is TGTGCCAGCAGCACCTGGTCGGGGAGCCGCACAGATACGCAGTATTTT. It specifies CASSTWSGSRTDTQYF.

This chain uses TRBV12-3 or TRBV12-4 with TRBJ1-1; no clear D. V lost 7 bases and J lost 8, with 20 bases in between. This CDR3 contains 14 residues. CDR3 loop: CASKDEPRTSEAFF. CDR3 coding DNA: TGTGCCAGCAAAGACGAACCCCGAACCTCCGAAGCTTTCTTT.

The chain recombines TRBV11-1 with TRBJ2-7; 10 positions agree with TRBD1. Germline V lookup: CDR1 SGHAT, CDR2 FQDESV (reference sequence). V was clipped by 3 bases and J by 5 bases; unmatched bases: 7. The CDR3 sequence is 15 residues long. The CDR3 protein is CASSLGDRGFDEQYF. The CDR3 DNA follows: TGTGCCAGCAGCTTGGGGGACAGGGGTTTTGACGAGCAGTACTTC.

This rearrangement joins TRBV27 to TRBJ1-4, with TRBD1 matching 10 bases. V shed 5 bases and J 6 bases; nucleotides not matched to a gene: 3. The CDR3 spans 14 residues. CDR1 MNHEY and CDR2 SMNVEV come from the germline V gene (reference sequence). CDR3 DNA: TGTGCCAGCAGTACCGGGACAGGGGATGAAAAACTGTTTTTT. This sequence encodes CASSTGTGDEKLFF.

The count of this clonotype is one. The V and J genes are TRBV29-1 and TRBJ1-1; 7 bases map to TRBD1. CDR3 length: 13 residues. The V gene's germline CDR1 is SQVTM and CDR2 ANQGSEA. CDR3 nucleotide sequence: TGCAGGACCTCAGGGGGGGGTGGCACTGAAGCTTTCTTT. This gives the protein CRTSGGGGTEAFF.

This rearrangement joins TRBV11-1 to TRBJ2-3; possibly TRBD2 for D (5 bases). The germline V and J ends were trimmed by 5 bases and 4 bases, with 16 bases remaining between them. The CDR3 consists of 15 residues. Germline CDR1 and CDR2: SGHAT and FQDESV (reference sequence). DNA of the CDR3: TGTGCCAGCAGCCTCTCCGGGAATTCCGCAGATACGCAGTATTTT. Translated, it gives CASSLSGNSADTQYF.

This chain links TRBV29-1 with TRBJ1-2; D unresolved. This CDR3 contains 14 residues. V gave up 3 bases and J gave up 6 bases, with 17 bases separating them. Germline V lookup: CDR1 SQVTM, CDR2 ANQGSEA. Here the CDR3 reads CSVEDSSVFNGYTF. The CDR3 bases are TGCAGCGTTGAGGATTCCTCAGTTTTCAATGGCTACACCTTC.

This clonotype was counted ten times or more. The chain employs TRBV6-5 and TRBJ1-6; D not certain. The CDR3 is 15 amino acids. V was cut by 2 bases and J by 7 bases, with 12 bases left in between. Germline CDR1 reads MNHEY; CDR2 reads SVGAGI. The DNA for the CDR3 is TGTGCCAGCAGTTACAGGCAGTCCATCAATTCACCCCTCCACTTT. It specifies CASSYRQSINSPLHF.

This clonotype was recorded at least ten times. The genes are TRBV18 and TRBJ2-7; either TRBD1 or TRBD2 may supply D (5 bases each). CDR1 is KGHSH, CDR2 LQKENI, per germline. V was trimmed by 6 bases and J by 4 bases, leaving 13 bases between them. The CDR3 totals 13 residues. The CDR3 bases are TGTGCCAGCTCCAGGGAGATGGCTTACGAGCAGTACTTC. Its translation: CASSREMAYEQYF.

In its sample, this clonotype was seen many times. This chain uses TRBV5-4 with TRBJ2-7; 7 positions match TRBD1. V lost 0 bases and J lost 4; bases outside the gene matches: 4. CDR3 length equals 14 residues. Germline CDR1 SGHNT, CDR2 YYREEE (reference sequence). The CDR3 protein is CASSLVGQNYEQYF. In DNA form, the CDR3 reads TGTGCCAGCAGCTTGGTGGGACAGAATTACGAGCAGTACTTC. The whole variable domain, filled in from reference TRBV5-4 and TRBJ2-7, reads ETGVTQSPTHLIKTRGQQVTLRCSSQSGHNTVSWYQQALGQGPQFIFQYYREEENGRGNFPPRFSGLQFPNYSSELNVNALELDDSALYLCASSLVGQNYEQYFGPGTRLTVT.

This clonotype was detected ten times or more. The CDR3 nucleotides read TGTGCCAGCAGTGTTCAGGGTACGATAGATACGCAGTATTTT. Amino acid sequence: CASSVQGTIDTQYF. The rearrangement links TRBV2 to TRBJ2-3, with TRBD1 as a possible D gene (5 bases). V shed 4 bases and J shed 5 bases, with 13 bases lying between them. Germline V CDR1 and CDR2: SNHLY, FYNNEI. This CDR3 has 14 residues.

The genes are TRBV18 and TRBJ2-2; D unresolved. Germline V gives CDR1 KGHSH, CDR2 LQKENI. The CDR3 sequence is 18 residues long. V lost 0 bases and J lost 5, with 19 bases in between. In DNA form, the CDR3 reads TGTGCCAGCTCACCACCGAATCACGTGGCTTTGAGGACCGGGGAGCTGTTTTTT. Translated: CASSPPNHVALRTGELFF.

The sample holds many counts of this clonotype. The chain recombines TRBV20-1 with TRBJ1-1; D is ambiguous. Per germline, CDR1 DFQATT and CDR2 SNEGSKA (reference sequence). V dropped 5 bases and J dropped 0 bases, with 10 bases sitting between them. The CDR3 totals 13 residues. In nucleotides, the CDR3 is TGCAGTGCTCGGGATATTATGAACACTGAAGCTTTCTTT. Translating gives CSARDIMNTEAFF.